Here is one T cell receptor beta chain with its context. Germline CDR1 MNHEY, CDR2 SMNVEV (reference sequence). This CDR3 comprises 14 residues. V lost 2 bases to trimming and J lost 5 bases; unmatched junction nucleotides: 4. This entry comes from a study of blood T cell repertoires in COVID-19. Here immunoSEQ multiplex PCR was the method, and the copy in TCRdb shows in-frame clones only, minus some. The sample has roughly 200,000 clones, about nine tenths seen once. This clonotype was sampled from a man younger than 35 with active or convalescent COVID-19. The chain combines TRBV27 with TRBJ2-5, with 8 bases fitting TRBD1. Material: peripheral blood. The CDR3: CASSLHRGSETQYF. For the CDR3, the DNA is TGTGCCAGCAGTTTACACAGGGGGTCGGAGACCCAGTACTTC.